Below, one TCR beta chain is given with its context. Its antigen is still unknown. Gene names denote mouse genes. The sequence runs out 4 residues before the end of the CDR3; the remainder is reconstructed from the germline J gene. This specimen includes other DNA sequences encoding the same CDR3. Scientists pooled cutaneous lymph node cells and sorted them on CD4, CD8alpha, NKG2D, NKG2ACE and other markers. This sample is part of a study of CD8+ T cells in alopecia areata. Background on the study: Skin grafts from roughly 6-13-month-old C3H/HeJ donors with spontaneous alopecia were placed on roughly 6-10-week-old female C3H/HeJ mice.

The authors extracted RNA and reverse transcribed it into cDNA as the sequencing template. Assay used: immunoSEQ multiplex PCR; TCRdb lists only in-frame clones, some missing. The sample is made up of 250,000 or so clones, none counted only once. The CDR3 covers 13 residues. Looked up from germline, CDR1 is NNHDY and CDR2 is SYVADS. Broader study findings: Compared with normal scalp, lesional scalp had higher clonality and more expanded CD8+ clones.

The chain links TRBV13-3 to TRBJ2-4, with 10 bases lining up with TRBD2. Material: CD4+ T cells sorted from a lymph node. The clonotype originates from a C3H/HeJ mouse with alopecia areata. This mouse strain has H2-k as its MHC haplotype. CDR3: CASSGTGGNTLYF. The part of the CDR3 DNA that was read is TGTGCCAGCAGTGGGACTGGGGGAAAC.